One sample yielded the 10 T cell receptor beta chains listed below, sequenced in a study of a mutant IDH1 vaccine in newly diagnosed glioma (dated by TCRdb to the early 2020s). The library was built by means of the immunoSEQ multiplex PCR assay. As stored in TCRdb, this immuneACCESS dataset retains in-frame rearrangements with V and J assigned. A fraction of the clones does not appear; measured against another copy, unresolved V genes explain less than half of the discrepancy, and the remainder lacks a known reason. The table for this sample lists 30,000 to 40,000 clones; about three quarters of them were counted only once. Roughly 9% of the sample lies in the top ten. The meaning of the sample's time point label: baseline, week 1 (first vaccination visit). The treatment or condition label here, explained by the study, means: pre-vaccination baseline after standard-of-care therapy. The specimen was peripheral blood mononuclear cells (PBMCs), collected from a glioma patient treated with radiotherapy, temozolomide or both. These receptors all come from a man aged 50-59 years with glioma. Some clones in this sample may be carry-over from other donors' samples.

The chain recombines TRBV30 with TRBJ1-5, with a possible D match to TRBD1 (6 bases). Germline CDR1 reads GTSNPN; CDR2 reads SVGIG (reference sequence). V dropped 1 base and J dropped 6 bases, with 10 bases sitting between them. This CDR3 has 13 residues. CDR3 in amino acids: CAWSGQVGQPQHF. The CDR3 region has the DNA TGTGCCTGGAGTGGACAGGTGGGTCAGCCCCAGCATTTT.

This clone has a handful of counts. The rearrangement joins TRBV19 to TRBJ1-1; a possible D gene is TRBD1 (5 bases). V was clipped by 3 bases and J by 0 bases, with 11 bases between them. Per the germline V gene, CDR1 is LNHDA and CDR2 is SQIVND (reference sequence). CDR3 length equals 15 residues. Written as DNA, the CDR3 is TGTGCCAGTAGTATCTCTAGGGGTATGAACACTGAAGCTTTCTTT. Its protein is CASSISRGMNTEAFF. Using reference TRBV19 and TRBJ1-1 for the parts outside the CDR3, the full variable domain is DGGITQSPKYLFRKEGQNVTLSCEQNLNHDAMYWYRQDPGQGLRLIYYSQIVNDFQKGDIAEGYSVSREKKESFPLTVTSAQKNPTAFYLCASSISRGMNTEAFFGQGTRLTVV.

The chain has TRBV5-1 and TRBJ2-1, with 12 bases lining up with TRBD2. Unmatched junction bases numbered 2, after V lost 3 bases and J lost 4 bases. The CDR3 totals 15 residues. From germline, CDR1 is SGHRS and CDR2 YFSETQ. Here the CDR3 reads CASSSTSGSYNEQFF. CDR3 bases: TGCGCCAGCAGCTCGACTAGCGGGAGTTACAATGAGCAGTTCTTC.

This clone has a handful of counts. The rearrangement uses TRBV6-1 and TRBJ1-1; D is ambiguous. V was trimmed by 2 bases and J by 0 bases, leaving 7 bases between them. This CDR3 is built from 14 residues. CDR1 is MNHNS, CDR2 SASEGT, per germline. For the CDR3, the DNA is TGTGCCAGCAGTGAACCGGAGGTGAACACTGAAGCTTTCTTT. It specifies CASSEPEVNTEAFF.

The chain combines TRBV7-2 with TRBJ2-1; D uncertain. V lost 4 bases to trimming and J lost 15 bases, with 13 bases between them. Germline V lookup: CDR1 SGHTA, CDR2 FQGNSA. This CDR3 contains 11 residues. The CDR3 DNA is TGTGCCAGCAGCTCGGCCCTAGTACTGTTCTTC. It specifies CASSSALVLFF.

This clone was observed a single time. V usage is TRBV7-2 and J usage is TRBJ2-1; D not certain. V was pared by 2 bases and J by 8 bases, with 4 bases between. The CDR3 is made up of 11 amino acids. From germline, CDR1 is SGHTA and CDR2 FQGNSA. In DNA form, the CDR3 reads TGTGCCAGCAGCTTATTCGATGAGCAGTTCTTC. It is translated as CASSLFDEQFF.

The CDR3 nucleotides are TGCAGCGTTTCGGGGATGGGGCGTGACTATGGCTACACCTTC. It codes for CSVSGMGRDYGYTF. The chain links TRBV29-1 to TRBJ1-2; D perhaps matches TRBD1 (5 bases). The germline gives CDR1 SQVTM, CDR2 ANQGSEA. V was cut by 5 bases and J by 3 bases, with 16 bases left in between. The CDR3 totals 14 residues.

This clone was counted a single time. V is TRBV4-1 and J is TRBJ1-2; possible D gene TRBD1, 5 bases. Trimming cost V 0 bases and J 7 bases, with 12 bases left between them. CDR1 is MGHRA and CDR2 is YSYEKL in the germline V gene. There are 14 residues in the CDR3. The CDR3: CASSQDGHLSGYTF. As DNA, the CDR3 is TGCGCCAGCAGCCAAGATGGACACCTCTCTGGCTACACCTTC.

The rearrangement joins TRBV7-9 to TRBJ1-3, with a possible D match to TRBD1 (5 bases). V was pared by 0 bases and J by 0 bases, with 6 bases between. Germline V gene data show CDR1 as SEHNR and CDR2 as FQNEAQ (reference sequence). The CDR3 length is 15 residues. The CDR3 region is CASSLAGASGNTIYF. CDR3 sequence (DNA): TGTGCCAGCAGCTTAGCAGGGGCCTCTGGAAACACCATATATTTT.

V and J are TRBV29-1 and TRBJ1-2; maybe TRBD1 (6 bases). This CDR3 comprises 15 residues. Trimming left V 1 base short and J 6 bases short, with 18 bases between. Per germline, CDR1 SQVTM and CDR2 ANQGSEA. The CDR3 DNA reads TGCAGCGTTGAAGGGGTCGACAGGTCCAGAAATGGCTACACCTTC. Amino acids: CSVEGVDRSRNGYTF.